Included here is one TCR beta chain sequence, with context. Profiled with immunoSEQ multiplex PCR; TCRdb holds only in-frame clones, not every one. Seen here are over 2 million clones, about 90% observed once, and the top ten hold around 0.4%. Germline V lookup: CDR1 SGHNT, CDR2 YYREEE (reference sequence). The CDR3 runs 16 residues. The V and J ends lost 3 bases and 2 bases, in that order; junction bases with no gene match: 5. The data were obtained in a study of shared clonotypes between healthy human individuals. The clonotype originates from a man in his late teens or twenties in good health. Some clones in this sample may be carry-over from other donors' samples. The chain is built from TRBV5-4 and TRBJ2-3, with 11 bases matching TRBD2. The material sequenced was naive CD4+ T cells from PBMCs. This sample's subset: CD45RA+ positively selected. CDR3 coding DNA: TGTGCCAGCAGCTATCCGGGACTAGCGGCCACAGATACGCAGTATTTT. The encoded protein is CASSYPGLAATDTQYF.